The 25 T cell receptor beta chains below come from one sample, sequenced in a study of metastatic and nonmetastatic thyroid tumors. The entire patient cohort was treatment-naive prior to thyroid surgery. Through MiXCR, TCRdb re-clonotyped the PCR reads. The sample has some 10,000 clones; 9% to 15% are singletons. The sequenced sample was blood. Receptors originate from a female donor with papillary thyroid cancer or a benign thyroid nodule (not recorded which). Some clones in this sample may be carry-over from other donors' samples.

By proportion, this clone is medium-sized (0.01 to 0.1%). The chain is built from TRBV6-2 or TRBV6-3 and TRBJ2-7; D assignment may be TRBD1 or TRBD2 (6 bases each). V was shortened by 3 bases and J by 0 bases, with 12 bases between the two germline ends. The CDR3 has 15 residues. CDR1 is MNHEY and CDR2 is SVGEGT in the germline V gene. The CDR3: CASSYSGAGSYEQYF. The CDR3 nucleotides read TGTGCCAGCAGTTATTCGGGGGCCGGCTCCTACGAGCAGTACTTC.

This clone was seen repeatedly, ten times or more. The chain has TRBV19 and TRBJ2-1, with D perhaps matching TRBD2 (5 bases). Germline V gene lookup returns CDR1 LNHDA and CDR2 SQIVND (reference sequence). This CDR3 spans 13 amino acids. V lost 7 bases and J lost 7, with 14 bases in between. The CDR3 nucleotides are TGTGCCAGTAAAAGGAACGGGATTAATGAGCAGTTCTTC. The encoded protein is CASKRNGINEQFF.

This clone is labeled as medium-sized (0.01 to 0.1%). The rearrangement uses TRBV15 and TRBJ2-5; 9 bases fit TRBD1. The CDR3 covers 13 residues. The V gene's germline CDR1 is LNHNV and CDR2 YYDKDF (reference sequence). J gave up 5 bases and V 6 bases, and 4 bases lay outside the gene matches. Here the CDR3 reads CATRDRGLETQYF. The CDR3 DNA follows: TGTGCCACCAGGGACAGGGGTTTGGAGACCCAGTACTTC.

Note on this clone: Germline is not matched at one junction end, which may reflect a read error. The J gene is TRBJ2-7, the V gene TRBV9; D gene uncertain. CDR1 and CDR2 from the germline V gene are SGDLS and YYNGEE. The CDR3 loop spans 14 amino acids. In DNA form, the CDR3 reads TGTGCCAGCAGCGTAGAAGGTGACCCGTACGATCAGTACTTC. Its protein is CASSVEGDPYDQYF.

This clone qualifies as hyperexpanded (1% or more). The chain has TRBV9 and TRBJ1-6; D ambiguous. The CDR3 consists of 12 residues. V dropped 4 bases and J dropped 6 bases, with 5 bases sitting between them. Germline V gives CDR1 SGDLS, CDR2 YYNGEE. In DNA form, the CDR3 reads TGTGCCAGCAGCCCAAGTAATTCACCCCTCCACTTT. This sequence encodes CASSPSNSPLHF. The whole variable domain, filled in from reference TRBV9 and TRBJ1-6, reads DSGVTQTPKHLITATGQRVTLRCSPRSGDLSVYWYQQSLDQGLQFLIQYYNGEERAKGNILERFSAQQFPDLHSELNLSSLELGDSALYFCASSPSNSPLHFGNGTRLTVT.

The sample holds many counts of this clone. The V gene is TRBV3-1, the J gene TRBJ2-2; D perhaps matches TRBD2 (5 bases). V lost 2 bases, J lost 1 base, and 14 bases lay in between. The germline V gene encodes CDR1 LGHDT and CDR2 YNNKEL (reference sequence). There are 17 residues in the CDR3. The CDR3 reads CASSQRNIGRNTGELFF. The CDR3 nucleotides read TGTGCCAGCAGCCAACGAAATATAGGGAGGAACACCGGGGAGCTGTTTTTT. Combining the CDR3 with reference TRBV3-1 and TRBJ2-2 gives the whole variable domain DTAVSQTPKYLVTQMGNDKSIKCEQNLGHDTMYWYKQDSKKFLKIMFSYNNKELIINETVPNRFSPKSPDKAHLNLHINSLELGDSAVYFCASSQRNIGRNTGELFFGEGSRLTVL.

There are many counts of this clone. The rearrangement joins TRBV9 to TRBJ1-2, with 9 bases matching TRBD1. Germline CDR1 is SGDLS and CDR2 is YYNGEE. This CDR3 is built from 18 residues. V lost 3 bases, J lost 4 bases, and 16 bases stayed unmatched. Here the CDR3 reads CASSAHLLPGQGGYGYTF. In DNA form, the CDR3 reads TGTGCCAGCAGCGCCCACCTTCTACCGGGACAGGGTGGCTATGGCTACACCTTC.

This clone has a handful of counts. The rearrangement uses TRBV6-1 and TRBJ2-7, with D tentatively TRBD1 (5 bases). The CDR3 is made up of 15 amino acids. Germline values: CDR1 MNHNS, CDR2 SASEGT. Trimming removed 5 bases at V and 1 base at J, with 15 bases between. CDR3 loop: CASSPGKGFSYEQYF. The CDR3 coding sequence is TGTGCCAGCAGTCCAGGGAAGGGCTTTTCCTACGAGCAGTACTTC.

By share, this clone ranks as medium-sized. DNA for the CDR3: TGTGCCAGCAGTGTGAGGGGGGACTATGGCTACACCTTC. Amino acids: CASSVRGDYGYTF. V is TRBV2 and J is TRBJ1-2; weak D call: TRBD1 (6 bases). CDR1 SNHLY and CDR2 FYNNEI come from the germline V gene. V lost 4 bases, J lost 3 bases, and 9 bases lay in between. The CDR3 has 13 residues.

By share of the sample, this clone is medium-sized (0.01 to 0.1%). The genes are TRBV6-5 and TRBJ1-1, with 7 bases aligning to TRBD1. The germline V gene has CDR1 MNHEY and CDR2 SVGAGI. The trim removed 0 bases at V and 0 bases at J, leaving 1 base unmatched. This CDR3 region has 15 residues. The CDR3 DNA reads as TGTGCCAGCAGTTACTCGACAGGGATGAACACTGAAGCTTTCTTT. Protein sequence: CASSYSTGMNTEAFF.

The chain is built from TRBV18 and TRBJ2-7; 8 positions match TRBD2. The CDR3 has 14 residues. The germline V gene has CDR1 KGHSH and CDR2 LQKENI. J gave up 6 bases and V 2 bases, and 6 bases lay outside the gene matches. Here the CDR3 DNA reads TGTGCCAGCTCACCAGCGGGAGGTAGGGGCGAGCAGTACTTC. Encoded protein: CASSPAGGRGEQYF.

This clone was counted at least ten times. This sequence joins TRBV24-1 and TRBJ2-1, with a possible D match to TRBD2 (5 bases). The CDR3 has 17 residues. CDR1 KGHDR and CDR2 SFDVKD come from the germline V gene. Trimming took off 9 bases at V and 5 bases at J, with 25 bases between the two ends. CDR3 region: CATWAGLNGTYNNEQFF. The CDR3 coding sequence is TGTGCCACCTGGGCGGGTTTAAACGGCACATACAACAATGAGCAGTTCTTC.

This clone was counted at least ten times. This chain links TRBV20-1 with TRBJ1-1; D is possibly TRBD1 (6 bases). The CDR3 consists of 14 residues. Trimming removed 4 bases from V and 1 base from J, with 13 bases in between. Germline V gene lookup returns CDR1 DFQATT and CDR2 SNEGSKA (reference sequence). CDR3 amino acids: CSATRGGSNTEAFF. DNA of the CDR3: TGCAGTGCTACCAGAGGGGGGTCGAACACTGAAGCTTTCTTT.

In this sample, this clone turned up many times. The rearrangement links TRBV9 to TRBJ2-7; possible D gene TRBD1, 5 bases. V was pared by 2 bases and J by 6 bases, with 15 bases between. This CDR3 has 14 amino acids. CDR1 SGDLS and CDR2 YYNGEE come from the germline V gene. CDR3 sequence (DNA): TGTGCCAGCAGCGTCTCCGGAGAGCAGGGCGAGCAGTACTTC. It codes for CASSVSGEQGEQYF.

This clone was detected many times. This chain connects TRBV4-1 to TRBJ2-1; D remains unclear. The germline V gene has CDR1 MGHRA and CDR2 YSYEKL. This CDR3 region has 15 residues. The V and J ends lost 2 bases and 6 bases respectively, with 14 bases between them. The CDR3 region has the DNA TGCGCCAGCAGCCAATTCGAGACTCCCTTCAATGAGCAGTTCTTC. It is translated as CASSQFETPFNEQFF.

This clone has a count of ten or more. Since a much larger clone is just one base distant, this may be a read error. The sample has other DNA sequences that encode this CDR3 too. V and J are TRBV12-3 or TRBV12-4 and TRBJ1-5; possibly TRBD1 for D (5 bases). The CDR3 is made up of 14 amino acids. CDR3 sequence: CASTLGADNQPQHF. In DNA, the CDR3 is TGTGCCAGCACCCTTGGGGCAGACAATCAGCCTCAGCATTTT.

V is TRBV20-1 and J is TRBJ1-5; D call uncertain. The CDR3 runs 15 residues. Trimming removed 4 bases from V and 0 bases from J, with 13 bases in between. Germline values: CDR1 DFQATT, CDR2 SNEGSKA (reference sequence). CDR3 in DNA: TGCAGTGCTAAACGGGAGGCTTATAGCAATCAGCCCCAGCATTTT. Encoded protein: CSAKREAYSNQPQHF.

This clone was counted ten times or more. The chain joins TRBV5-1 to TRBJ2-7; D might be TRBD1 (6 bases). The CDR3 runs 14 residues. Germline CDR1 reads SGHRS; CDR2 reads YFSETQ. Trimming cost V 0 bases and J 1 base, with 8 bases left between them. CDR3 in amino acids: CASSLGDKSYEQYF. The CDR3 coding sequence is TGCGCCAGCAGCTTGGGGGACAAATCCTACGAGCAGTACTTC.

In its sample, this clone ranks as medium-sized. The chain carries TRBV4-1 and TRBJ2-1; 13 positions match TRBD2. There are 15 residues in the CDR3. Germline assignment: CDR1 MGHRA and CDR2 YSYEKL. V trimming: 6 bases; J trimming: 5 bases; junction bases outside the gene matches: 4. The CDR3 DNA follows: TGCGCCAGCAGACCGGGACTAGCGGGAAACAATGAGCAGTTCTTC. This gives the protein CASRPGLAGNNEQFF.

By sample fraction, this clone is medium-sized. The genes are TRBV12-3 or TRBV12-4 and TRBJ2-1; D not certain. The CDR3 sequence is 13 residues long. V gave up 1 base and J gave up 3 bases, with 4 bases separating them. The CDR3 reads CASSLGSYNEQFF. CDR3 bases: TGTGCCAGCAGTTTAGGCAGCTACAATGAGCAGTTCTTC.

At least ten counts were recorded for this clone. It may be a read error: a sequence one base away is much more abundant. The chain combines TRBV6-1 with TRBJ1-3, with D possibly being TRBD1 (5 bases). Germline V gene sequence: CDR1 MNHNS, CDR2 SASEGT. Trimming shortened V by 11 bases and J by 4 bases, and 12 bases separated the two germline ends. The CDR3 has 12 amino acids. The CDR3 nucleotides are TGTGCCGTGGGACTTTCGGGAAACACCATATATTTT. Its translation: CAVGLSGNTIYF.

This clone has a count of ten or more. This chain's CDR3 is CASSPILGRLRHQPQHF. The CDR3 nucleotides read TGTGCCAGCAGCCCCATCCTCGGGCGGTTACGGCATCAGCCCCAGCATTTT. J is TRBJ1-5 and V is TRBV7-3; no clear D. The CDR3 is made up of 17 amino acids. Deletions cut 5 bases from V and 5 bases from J, with 22 bases between. Germline assignment: CDR1 SGHTA and CDR2 FQGTGA.

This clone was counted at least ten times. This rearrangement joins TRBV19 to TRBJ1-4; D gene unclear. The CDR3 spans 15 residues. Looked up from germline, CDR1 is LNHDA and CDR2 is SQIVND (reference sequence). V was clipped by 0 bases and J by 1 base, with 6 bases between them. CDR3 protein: CASSIDWETNEKLFF. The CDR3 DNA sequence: TGTGCCAGTAGTATAGACTGGGAAACTAATGAAAAACTGTTTTTT.

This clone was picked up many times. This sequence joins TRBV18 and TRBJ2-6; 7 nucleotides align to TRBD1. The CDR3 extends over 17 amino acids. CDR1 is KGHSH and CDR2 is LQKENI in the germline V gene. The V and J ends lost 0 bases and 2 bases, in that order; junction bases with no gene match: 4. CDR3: CASSPPGQAAGANVLTF. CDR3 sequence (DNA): TGTGCCAGCTCACCACCAGGACAGGCGGCTGGGGCCAACGTCCTGACTTTC.

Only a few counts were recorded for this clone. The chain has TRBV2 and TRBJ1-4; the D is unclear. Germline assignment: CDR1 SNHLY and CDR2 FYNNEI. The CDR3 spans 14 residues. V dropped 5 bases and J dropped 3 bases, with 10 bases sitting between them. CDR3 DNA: TGTGCCAGCAGTTGGAGAGTTCCTAATGAAAAACTGTTTTTT. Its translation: CASSWRVPNEKLFF.